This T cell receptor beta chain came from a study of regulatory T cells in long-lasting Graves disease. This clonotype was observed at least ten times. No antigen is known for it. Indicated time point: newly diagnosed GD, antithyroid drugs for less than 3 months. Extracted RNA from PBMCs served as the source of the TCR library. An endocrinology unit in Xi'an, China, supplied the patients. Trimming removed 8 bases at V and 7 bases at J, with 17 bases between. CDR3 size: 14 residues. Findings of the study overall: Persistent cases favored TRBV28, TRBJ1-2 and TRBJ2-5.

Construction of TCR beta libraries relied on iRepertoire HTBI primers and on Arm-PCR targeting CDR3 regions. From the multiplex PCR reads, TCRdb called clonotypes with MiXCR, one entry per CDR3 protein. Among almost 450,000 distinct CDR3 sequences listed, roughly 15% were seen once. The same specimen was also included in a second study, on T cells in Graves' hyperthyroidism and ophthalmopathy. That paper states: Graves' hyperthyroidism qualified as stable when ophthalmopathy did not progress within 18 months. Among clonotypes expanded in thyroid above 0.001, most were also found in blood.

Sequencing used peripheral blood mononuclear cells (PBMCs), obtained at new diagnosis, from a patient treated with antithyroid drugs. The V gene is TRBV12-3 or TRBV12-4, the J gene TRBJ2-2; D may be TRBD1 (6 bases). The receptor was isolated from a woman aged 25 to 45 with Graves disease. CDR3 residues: CASGPGQSGGELFF. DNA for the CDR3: TGTGCCAGCGGTCCGGGACAATCGGGCGGGGAGCTGTTTTTT.